These 30 T cell receptor beta chains were sequenced from one sample in a study of CD8 T cells in ankylosing spondylitis. Using its own MiXCR run on the 5' RACE reads, TCRdb lists one record per CDR3 protein. The sample comprises about 340,000 distinct CDR3 sequences, approximately 14% of which are singletons, and around 0.99% rests with the top ten. Sequencing was carried out using blood, either unsorted or a sorted T cell fraction (not recorded which). The receptors stem from a male donor with ankylosing spondylitis or in good health (not recorded which).

This clonotype has ten or more counts. The chain is built from TRBV5-1 and TRBJ1-1; D ambiguous. Trimming stripped 0 bases from V and 7 bases from J, with 16 bases between. This CDR3 region has 15 residues. Per the germline V gene, CDR1 is SGHRS and CDR2 is YFSETQ. CDR3 residues: CASSLGGPGRSEAFF. CDR3 in DNA: TGCGCCAGCAGCTTGGGCGGCCCCGGGCGAAGTGAAGCTTTCTTT.

This clonotype has a handful of counts. This chain links TRBV12-3 or TRBV12-4 with TRBJ2-6, with unresolved D. The CDR3 is made up of 14 amino acids. V dropped 6 bases and J dropped 0 bases, with 6 bases sitting between them. The CDR3 DNA sequence: TGTGCCAGCAGCCGCCTCTCTGGGGCCAACGTCCTGACTTTC. It is translated as CASSRLSGANVLTF.

V and J are TRBV2 and TRBJ2-7; D not certain. CDR1 SNHLY and CDR2 FYNNEI come from the germline V gene. The ends were cut back, 6 bases at V and 6 bases at J, with 9 bases in the middle. This CDR3 contains 11 residues. The CDR3 sequence: CASRSSPEQYF. The CDR3 coding sequence is TGTGCCAGCAGATCGTCCCCCGAGCAGTACTTC.

The rearrangement uses TRBV7-6 and TRBJ2-7; 8 bases are a match to TRBD1. CDR3 length: 15 amino acids. V dropped 5 bases and J dropped 0; count of bases not matched to a gene: 6. CDR1 SGHVS and CDR2 FNYEAQ come from the germline V gene. CDR3 nucleotides: TGTGCCAGCAGCCAGGGGGCAGGGGGCTCCTACGAGCAGTACTTC. Translating it yields CASSQGAGGSYEQYF.

This clonotype was picked up many times. The rearrangement links TRBV20-1 to TRBJ1-1; D remains unclear. The V gene lost 1 base and the J gene lost 1 base, with 13 bases spanning the gap. CDR1 is DFQATT and CDR2 is SNEGSKA in the germline V gene (reference sequence). This CDR3 has 15 residues. In nucleotides, the CDR3 is TGCAGTGCTAGAGGTGGGAGAGTCAGGAACACTGAAGCTTTCTTT. It translates to CSARGGRVRNTEAFF.

There are a few counts of this clonotype. The chain combines TRBV5-1 with TRBJ2-5; D gene unclear. CDR1 is SGHRS and CDR2 is YFSETQ in the germline V gene. This CDR3 region has 13 residues. Trimming left V 2 bases short and J 2 bases short, with 7 bases between. The CDR3 sequence: CASSFEWQETQYF. CDR3 bases: TGCGCCAGCAGCTTTGAATGGCAAGAGACCCAGTACTTC.

The chain carries TRBV11-1 and TRBJ2-3; 15 bases fit TRBD2. Trimming took 8 bases from V and 3 from J; bases not matched to a gene: 9. In germline, CDR1 is SGHAT, CDR2 FQDESV (reference sequence). The CDR3 is 17 residues long. The DNA of the CDR3 is TGTGCCAGCTTGGGACTAGCGGGAGGAATTTGGACAGATACGCAGTATTTT. This sequence encodes CASLGLAGGIWTDTQYF.

V and J are TRBV20-1 and TRBJ1-1; D not certain. With 5 bases removed from V and 7 bases from J, the gap between germline ends came to 11 bases. This CDR3 has 11 residues. CDR1 is DFQATT and CDR2 is SNEGSKA in the germline V gene (reference sequence). CDR3 in DNA: TGCAGTGCTCTACAGCGATATGAAGCTTTCTTT. Translation gives CSALQRYEAFF.

This clonotype was seen ten or more times. The chain is built from TRBV6-1 and TRBJ1-1; TRBD1 is a possible D gene (5 bases). Germline CDR1 is MNHNS and CDR2 is SASEGT. The CDR3 has 14 amino acids. The V end lost 6 bases, the J end lost 4 bases, and 15 bases lay between the germline ends. The CDR3 is CASSFGDGATEAFF. In DNA form, the CDR3 reads TGTGCCAGCAGCTTCGGGGACGGGGCCACTGAAGCTTTCTTT.

This clonotype has ten or more counts. The chain combines TRBV20-1 with TRBJ1-2; no firm D call. Trimming took 0 bases from V and 2 from J, leaving 7 bases between them. CDR1 is DFQATT, CDR2 SNEGSKA, per germline (reference sequence). This CDR3 has 13 amino acids. The CDR3 coding sequence is TGCAGTGCTAGAGATCCCGGGAACTATGGCTACACCTTC. As protein: CSARDPGNYGYTF.

This clonotype occurred a few times. The J gene is TRBJ2-2, the V gene TRBV7-2; D is perhaps TRBD2 (6 bases). The germline CDR1 and CDR2 sequences are SGHTA and FQGNSA. The V and J ends lost 0 bases and 8 bases respectively, with 10 bases between them. The CDR3 loop spans 14 amino acids. CDR3 sequence: CASSLARGVGELFF. The CDR3 DNA follows: TGTGCCAGCAGCTTAGCGCGCGGGGTTGGGGAGCTGTTTTTT.

V gene TRBV20-1 combines with J gene TRBJ2-5; D unresolved. Trimming took 5 bases from V and 0 from J, leaving 19 bases between them. Germline lookup yields CDR1 DFQATT and CDR2 SNEGSKA (reference sequence). The CDR3 is 16 amino acids. The CDR3 sequence is CSAPERRSLYQETQYF. The CDR3 nucleotides are TGCAGTGCTCCCGAGCGCAGGAGCCTTTACCAAGAGACCCAGTACTTC.

The chain carries TRBV10-1 and TRBJ2-1, with D uncertain. Trimming left V 2 bases short and J 0 bases short, with 11 bases between. CDR1 and CDR2 from the germline V gene are WNHNN and SYGVQD (reference sequence). The CDR3 consists of 16 residues. Written as DNA, the CDR3 is TGCGCCAGCAGTGAGGTGGGGAAAACCTCCTACAATGAGCAGTTCTTC. It specifies CASSEVGKTSYNEQFF.

This clonotype has only a few counts. The chain carries TRBV24-1 and TRBJ2-1; TRBD2 agrees at 7 bases. In germline, CDR1 is KGHDR, CDR2 SFDVKD. The CDR3 totals 16 residues. With V trimmed by 3 bases and J by 0 bases, 4 bases remained unmatched. Here the CDR3 reads CATSDRLAVSYNEQFF. The CDR3 DNA reads as TGTGCCACCAGTGATCGACTAGCCGTCTCCTACAATGAGCAGTTCTTC.

This clonotype appeared a few times. This chain joins TRBV11-2 and TRBJ2-3; 7 bases map to TRBD1. V was clipped by 5 bases and J by 5 bases; unmatched bases: 10. The CDR3 runs 15 residues. Germline CDR1 reads SGHAT; CDR2 reads FQNNGV. The CDR3 nucleotides read TGTGCCAGCAGCCGCCTTGGGACAGACGGAGATACGCAGTATTTT. This sequence encodes CASSRLGTDGDTQYF.

This clonotype was picked up many times. CDR3 sequence (DNA): TGCGCCAGCAGCTTGCCCCCCGCTGAAGCTTTCTTT. Translating it yields CASSLPPAEAFF. This rearrangement joins TRBV5-1 to TRBJ1-1; D unclear. Trimming took 1 base from V and 6 from J, leaving 7 bases between them. CDR1 SGHRS and CDR2 YFSETQ come from the germline V gene. There are 12 residues in the CDR3.

This clonotype was seen a handful of times. The CDR3 loop is CASNPRGNTEAFF. CDR3 DNA: TGTGCCAGCAACCCCAGGGGGAACACTGAAGCTTTCTTT. This rearrangement joins TRBV27 to TRBJ1-1; D perhaps matches TRBD1 (6 bases). Trimming cost V 7 bases and J 1 base, with 10 bases left between them. The germline CDR1 and CDR2 sequences are MNHEY and SMNVEV (reference sequence). CDR3 size: 13 residues.

The genes are TRBV30 and TRBJ1-1; D is ambiguous. The CDR3 sequence is 10 residues long. CDR1 is GTSNPN, CDR2 SVGIG, per germline (reference sequence). The ends were cut back, 5 bases at V and 11 bases at J, with 12 bases in the middle. CDR3 sequence reads: CAWAQEVAFF. The CDR3 region has the DNA TGTGCCTGGGCGCAGGAGGTGGCTTTCTTT.

V gene TRBV12-3 or TRBV12-4 combines with J gene TRBJ2-1; 13 bases match TRBD2. V gave up 6 bases and J gave up 4 bases; unmatched junction bases: 3. This CDR3 spans 15 amino acids. CDR3 sequence reads: CASRGGLAGYNEQFF. CDR3 DNA: TGTGCCAGCAGAGGGGGACTAGCGGGGTACAATGAGCAGTTCTTC.

This clonotype was seen a handful of times. This chain uses TRBV5-1 with TRBJ2-7; TRBD2 matches 9 bases. The CDR3 is 16 amino acids. Germline CDR1 SGHRS, CDR2 YFSETQ. Trimming removed 5 bases from V and 8 bases from J; junction bases left unmatched: 17. CDR3 in DNA: TGCGCCAGCAGACCATCCGCTCCGGGACTAGCTTTCAAGCAGTACTTC. Protein product: CASRPSAPGLAFKQYF.

The gene calls are TRBV6-5 and TRBJ1-2; the D is unclear. Trimming took 8 bases from V and 3 from J, leaving 10 bases between them. The germline CDR1 and CDR2 sequences are MNHEY and SVGAGI. The CDR3 extends over 12 amino acids. This CDR3 reads CASRAIHYGYTF. The CDR3 nucleotides read TGTGCCAGCCGCGCTATACACTATGGCTACACCTTC.

The chain uses TRBV7-2 and TRBJ2-1, with TRBD2 identical over 7 bases. V was pared by 4 bases and J by 8 bases, with 8 bases of the junction left unmatched. CDR1 and CDR2 from the germline V gene are SGHTA and FQGNSA. The CDR3 spans 14 residues. CDR3: CASSSRTSFYEQFF. CDR3 nucleotide sequence: TGTGCCAGCAGCTCCAGGACTAGTTTTTATGAGCAGTTCTTC. Full variable domain (outside the CDR3, taken from reference TRBV7-2 and TRBJ2-1): GAGVSQSPSNKVTEKGKDVELRCDPISGHTALYWYRQSLGQGLEFLIYFQGNSAPDKSGLPSDRFSAERTGGSVSTLTIQRTQQEDSAVYLCASSSRTSFYEQFFGPGTRLTVL.

The sample holds a few counts of this clonotype. This CDR3 reads CASSRWTSGRYNEQFF. CDR3 DNA: TGTGCCAGCAGCCGGTGGACTAGCGGGAGGTACAATGAGCAGTTCTTC. The V gene is TRBV7-2, the J gene TRBJ2-1; 14 nucleotides match TRBD2. The germline V gene encodes CDR1 SGHTA and CDR2 FQGNSA. The CDR3 extends over 16 amino acids. V lost 5 bases to trimming and J lost 4 bases; unmatched junction nucleotides: 4.

This clonotype was recorded a few times. The gene calls are TRBV6-5 and TRBJ1-2, with D unclear. Trimming left V 2 bases short and J 8 bases short, with 9 bases between. In germline, CDR1 is MNHEY, CDR2 SVGAGI. The CDR3 has 12 residues. The DNA for the CDR3 is TGTGCCAGCAGTTACGGTGTTGGGGGCTACACCTTC. Protein product: CASSYGVGGYTF.

This clonotype has more than one count but fewer than ten. This chain connects TRBV6-5 to TRBJ2-5; maybe TRBD1 (6 bases). The CDR3 runs to 12 residues. V lost 6 bases and J 2 bases, leaving 7 bases between the germline ends. CDR1 is MNHEY, CDR2 SVGAGI, per germline. Written as DNA, the CDR3 is TGTGCCAGCAGCGGGACACAAGAGACCCAGTACTTC. Protein product: CASSGTQETQYF.

CDR3 bases: TGTGCCAGCAGCCAAGGCCGGCAGTTCATGAACACTGAAGCTTTCTTT. Protein: CASSQGRQFMNTEAFF. The chain carries TRBV14 and TRBJ1-1; unclear D gene. The CDR3 loop spans 16 amino acids. With 1 base removed from V and 0 bases from J, the gap between germline ends came to 12 bases. The germline V gene has CDR1 SGHDN and CDR2 FVKESK.

The chain employs TRBV25-1 and TRBJ1-1, with 8 bases fitting TRBD1. The CDR3 contains 16 residues. The germline V gene has CDR1 MGHDK and CDR2 SYGVNS. J was trimmed by 0 bases and V by 6 bases; bases with no gene match: 9. CDR3 DNA: TGTGCCAGCAGGGATGCAGGGGGCCGCATGAACACTGAAGCTTTCTTT. This translates into CASRDAGGRMNTEAFF. The whole variable domain, filled in from reference TRBV25-1 and TRBJ1-1, reads EADIYQTPRYLVIGTGKKITLECSQTMGHDKMYWYQQDPGMELHLIHYSYGVNSTEKGDLSSESTVSRIRTEHFPLTLESARPSHTSQYLCASRDAGGRMNTEAFFGQGTRLTVV.

This chain uses TRBV4-1 with TRBJ1-2; TRBD1 matches 7 bases. The germline V gene has CDR1 MGHRA and CDR2 YSYEKL. J lost 0 bases, V lost 3 bases, and 4 bases had no gene match. The CDR3 has 15 amino acids. The CDR3 loop reads CASSQRQGSNYGYTF. The CDR3 nucleotides read TGCGCCAGCAGCCAGAGACAGGGATCTAACTATGGCTACACCTTC.

This clonotype came up many times. V and J are TRBV6-5 and TRBJ2-1, with TRBD2 matching over 9 bases. The CDR3 runs 13 residues. V was clipped by 2 bases and J by 9 bases; unmatched bases: 2. Germline CDR1 MNHEY, CDR2 SVGAGI. Here the CDR3 reads CASSYAGGGEQFF. CDR3 nucleotide sequence: TGTGCCAGCAGTTACGCGGGGGGGGGTGAGCAGTTCTTC.

The chain links TRBV3-1 to TRBJ2-5, with D perhaps TRBD1 (5 bases). Germline V lookup: CDR1 LGHDT, CDR2 YNNKEL (reference sequence). Deletions cut 1 base from V and 5 bases from J, with 11 bases between. CDR3 length equals 14 residues. The CDR3 is CASSQVLGPETQYF. The CDR3 DNA is TGTGCCAGCAGCCAAGTGCTGGGGCCTGAGACCCAGTACTTC.